These T cell receptor beta chains were read from a single sample in a study of shared clonotypes between healthy human individuals. Only in-frame clones appear in the TCRdb table, and some are missing; sequencing was by immunoSEQ multiplex PCR. The sample consists of approximately 2.5 million clones, 93% of them appearing once. The sequencing sample was made of naive CD4+ T cells from PBMCs. The origin of the receptors is a man in his late teens or twenties in good health. Some clones in this sample may be carry-over from other donors' samples. The CDR3 runs from the conserved cysteine through the conserved F or W. D genes are given only for firm matches. Some rows have no size entry. The others give once, few or many, or a class for an expanded clone.

v_call	d_call	j_call	clone_size	cdr3_aa	cdr3_nt
TRBV5-1	NA	TRBJ2-2	NA	CASSLLVRNTGELFF	TGCGCCAGCAGCTTGCTAGTGAGGAACACCGGGGAGCTGTTTTTT
TRBV9	NA	TRBJ2-7	NA	CASSVAGAGPFSYEQYF	TGTGCCAGCAGCGTAGCCGGCGCAGGACCTTTTTCCTACGAGCAGTACTTC
TRBV28	NA	TRBJ1-5	once	CASSRTRLGASNQPQHF	TGTGCCAGCAGCCGGACACGGCTCGGAGCTAGCAATCAGCCCCAGCATTTT
TRBV7-7	NA	TRBJ2-1	NA	CASSSQTSSNEQFF	TGTGCCAGCAGCTCCCAAACTAGCAGCAATGAGCAGTTCTTC
TRBV6-5	NA	TRBJ1-2	NA	CASSRTRAYGYTF	TGTGCCAGCAGTCGGACAAGGGCCTATGGCTACACCTTC
TRBV2	NA	TRBJ1-5	NA	CASSQQTDSNQPQHF	TGTGCCAGCTCCCAACAGACAGATAGCAATCAGCCCCAGCATTTT
TRBV19	NA	TRBJ1-2	NA	CASSRIQENYGYTF	TGTGCCAGTAGTAGAATACAGGAGAACTATGGCTACACCTTC
TRBV11-2	NA	TRBJ2-6	NA	CASSPRAGKNFSGANVLTF	TGTGCCAGCAGCCCGAGGGCAGGGAAAAATTTCTCTGGGGCCAACGTCCTGACTTTC
TRBV7-2	TRBD1	TRBJ2-5	NA	CASSPSGQDTPQYF	TGTGCCAGCAGCCCCTCGGGACAGGACACCCCCCAGTACTTC
TRBV7-8	TRBD2	TRBJ2-1	NA	CASSREGTSANNEQFF	TGTGCCAGCAGCCGTGAGGGGACTAGCGCCAACAATGAGCAGTTCTTC
TRBV19	NA	TRBJ2-1	once	CASRREVSNEQFF	TGTGCCAGTAGGAGGGAGGTGAGCAATGAGCAGTTCTTC
TRBV29-1	NA	TRBJ1-1	few	CSVGGLLNTEAFF	TGCAGCGTTGGGGGGCTGTTGAACACTGAAGCTTTCTTT
TRBV4-3	NA	TRBJ2-3	NA	CASSQDFAGGLTDTQYF	TGCGCCAGCAGCCAAGACTTCGCAGGGGGGCTCACAGATACGCAGTATTTT
TRBV7-2	NA	TRBJ2-2	NA	CASSLLPGELFF	TGTGCCAGCAGCTTGCTTCCCGGGGAGCTGTTTTTT
TRBV30	TRBD1	TRBJ2-1	NA	CAWSRDSYNEQFF	TGTGCCTGGAGTAGGGACAGTTACAATGAGCAGTTCTTC